This T cell receptor (beta chain) was obtained from a study of control samples from healthy donors and cancer patients. Germline assignment: CDR1 LGHDT and CDR2 YNNKEL (reference sequence). V was cut by 6 bases and J by 0 bases, with 12 bases left in between. This CDR3 is 15 amino acids long. Assay used: immunoSEQ multiplex PCR; TCRdb lists only in-frame clones, some missing. Of some 140,000 clones listed, just under 95% are singletons. The sample taken for sequencing was blood. The chain uses TRBV3-1 (or the pseudogene TRBV3-2) and TRBJ2-1; unclear D gene. The sequence was collected from a man aged 25-40 years in good health. The CDR3 DNA sequence: TGTGCCAGCAGGATCGACACACACTCCTACAATGAGCAGTTCTTC. Amino acid sequence: CASRIDTHSYNEQFF.